Here is one TCR beta chain with its context. The antigen is not known. Assay used: immunoSEQ multiplex PCR; TCRdb lists only in-frame clones, some missing. This repertoire shows tens of thousands of clones, just over 70% found once; its top ten account for over 1.5%. These data come from a study of STAT5B mutations in CD4+ large granular lymphocyte leukemia. General observations from the study: Higher CD4+ than CD8+ T-LGLL clonality might reflect small sample size.

Germline V gene sequence: CDR1 SGHNT, CDR2 YENEEA. The CDR3 loop spans 13 amino acids. V lost 1 base, J lost 6 bases, and 10 bases lay in between. The TCR comes from a human donor in good health. The gene calls are TRBV11-3 and TRBJ2-7; D is possibly TRBD1 or TRBD2 (5 bases each). Sequenced sample: CD4+ T cells from blood buffy coats. DNA for the CDR3: TGTGCCAGCAGCTTAGGGACGAGGGGCGAGCAGTACTTC. Its protein product is CASSLGTRGEQYF. Variable domain in full (rest from reference TRBV11-3 and TRBJ2-7): EAGVVQSPRYKIIEKKQPVAFWCNPISGHNTLYWYLQNLGQGPELLIRYENEEAVDDSQLPKDRFSAERLKGVDSTLKIQPAELGDSAVYLCASSLGTRGEQYFGPGTRLTVT.